This record looks at one TCR beta chain sequence and its context. J gave up 8 bases and V 4 bases, and 7 bases lay outside the gene matches. Germline CDR1 and CDR2: MGHDK and SYGVNS. The CDR3 runs 15 residues. The record originates from a study of blood T cell repertoires in COVID-19. Only in-frame clones appear in the TCRdb table, and some are missing; sequencing was by immunoSEQ multiplex PCR. Found here are hundreds of thousands of clones, around 86% of them singletons; the top ten hold roughly 1.4%. This TCR was sampled from a young woman with active or convalescent COVID-19. The sample comprised peripheral blood. The V gene is TRBV25-1, the J gene TRBJ1-6; 8 positions agree with TRBD1. For the CDR3, the DNA is TGTGCCAGCAGTGTCACCGGACAGGGATATTCACCCCTCCACTTT. As protein: CASSVTGQGYSPLHF.